The entry below describes one T cell receptor beta chain. The antigen is undetermined. Assay: immunoSEQ multiplex PCR; the TCRdb copy retains only in-frame clones and omits some. The sample records roughly 63,000 clones, 80% to 90% being singletons. This record belongs to a study of OX40 agonist ivuxolimab in advanced cancers. Germline lookup yields CDR1 SEHNR and CDR2 FQNEAQ (reference sequence). V was clipped by 1 base and J by 2 bases; unmatched bases: 1. There are 14 residues in the CDR3. Study-wide results and caveats: Dosing at 0.1 to 3.0 mg/kg was accompanied by clonal expansion of CD4+ and CD8+ blood T cells by week 6. Expanded clones were, on average, more numerous in CD8+ T cells than in CD4+.

V usage is TRBV7-9 and J usage is TRBJ2-7; 8 nucleotides match TRBD1. The receptor comes from an adult with an advanced solid tumor such as melanoma, head and neck, liver or kidney cancer. The material sequenced was CD4+ or CD8+ T cells sorted from blood, taken in a trial of the OX40 agonist ivuxolimab. In DNA form, the CDR3 reads TGTGCCAGCAGCTTAGGGGACAGGACCTACGAGCAGTACTTC. Encoded protein: CASSLGDRTYEQYF.